The 15 T cell receptor beta chains in this list originate from one sample, sequenced in a study of a mutant IDH1 vaccine in newly diagnosed glioma. Time point indicated: week 23, last vaccination. Vaccination comprised doses that each held 300 ug of mutant IDH1 20-mer peptide, plus topical imiquimod. No cognate antigen is known for these TCRs. The data were produced by immunoSEQ multiplex PCR, yet TCRdb's version contains in-frame clones alone and is incomplete. This table has about 82,000 clones, almost 85% appearing once. The input for sequencing was PBMCs, taken from a glioma patient whose treatment included an IDH1 peptide vaccine. The receptor set was obtained from a man aged 30 to 39 with glioma. Some clones in this sample may be carry-over from other donors' samples.

The rearrangement joins TRBV9 to TRBJ2-1; D ambiguous. Germline V gene sequence: CDR1 SGDLS, CDR2 YYNGEE. The length of the CDR3 is 15 residues. With 2 bases removed from V and 6 bases from J, the gap between germline ends came to 15 bases. The CDR3 protein is CASSVTGSSGNEQFF. The CDR3 bases are TGTGCCAGCAGCGTCACCGGTTCCTCAGGCAATGAGCAGTTCTTC.

V is TRBV29-1 and J is TRBJ2-7, with D possibly being TRBD1 or TRBD2 (7 bases each). The CDR3 has 13 amino acids. Deletions cut 7 bases from V and 7 bases from J, with 20 bases between. Germline-derived CDR1 and CDR2 are SQVTM and ANQGSEA. CDR3 sequence reads: CSAGEGAPTEQYF. The CDR3, as DNA: TGCAGCGCAGGGGAGGGGGCCCCAACGGAGCAGTACTTC.

The V gene is TRBV19, the J gene TRBJ1-5; 7 nucleotides line up with TRBD1. The length of the CDR3 is 13 residues. CDR1 LNHDA and CDR2 SQIVND come from the germline V gene (reference sequence). The trim removed 6 bases at V and 5 bases at J, leaving 4 bases unmatched. This CDR3 is CASSPTGYQPQHF. The CDR3 DNA reads as TGTGCCAGTAGCCCGACAGGGTATCAGCCCCAGCATTTT.

This clone has only a few counts. The chain uses TRBV5-1 and TRBJ1-1; unclear D gene. There are 14 residues in the CDR3. Germline-derived CDR1 and CDR2 are SGHRS and YFSETQ. Trimming cost V 4 bases and J 4 bases, with 14 bases left between them. The CDR3 loop is CASSPWERSTEAFF. The CDR3 nucleotides are TGCGCCAGCAGCCCCTGGGAAAGGAGCACTGAAGCTTTCTTT.

The chain carries TRBV5-1 and TRBJ1-2, with 9 bases aligning to TRBD1. The CDR3 is 15 amino acids. The germline gives CDR1 SGHRS, CDR2 YFSETQ. V was pared by 0 bases and J by 4 bases, with 4 bases of the junction left unmatched. The CDR3 DNA reads as TGCGCCAGCAGCTTGGAAGACAGGGGGGTCTATGGCTACACCTTC. Encoded protein: CASSLEDRGVYGYTF.

The genes are TRBV19 and TRBJ1-5; D call uncertain. Germline loops: CDR1 LNHDA, CDR2 SQIVND (reference sequence). V was shortened by 2 bases and J by 2 bases, with 7 bases between the two germline ends. The CDR3 is 14 amino acids. The CDR3 DNA reads TGTGCCAGTAGTATAAGGGAGGGCAATCAGCCCCAGCATTTT. Translation gives CASSIREGNQPQHF.

The chain carries TRBV2 and TRBJ1-6; TRBD1 agrees at 10 bases. The CDR3 has 19 amino acids. The germline gives CDR1 SNHLY, CDR2 FYNNEI. V lost 10 bases and J lost 0; bases outside the gene matches: 15. The CDR3: CAIQKGTGDWSSYNSPLHF. The CDR3 region has the DNA TGTGCCATTCAAAAAGGGACAGGGGATTGGAGCTCCTATAATTCACCCCTCCACTTT.

In its sample, this clone was seen once. The V call is TRBV21-1, the J call TRBJ1-4. TRBV21-1 is a known pseudogene. The CDR3 is 12 residues long. The CDR3 DNA is TGTGCCAGCAGCCCCACCGGGGGAAAACTGTTTTTT. Its protein is CASSPTGGKLFF.

V is TRBV9 and J is TRBJ1-1; D ambiguous. Trimming stripped 1 base from V and 2 bases from J, with 15 bases between. This CDR3 has 16 amino acids. The germline gives CDR1 SGDLS, CDR2 YYNGEE. As DNA, the CDR3 is TGTGCCAGCAGCGTACGGGTAGAAGTTGTTAACACTGAAGCTTTCTTT. Protein: CASSVRVEVVNTEAFF. The full variable domain, with the rest looked up from reference TRBV9 and TRBJ1-1, is DSGVTQTPKHLITATGQRVTLRCSPRSGDLSVYWYQQSLDQGLQFLIQYYNGEERAKGNILERFSAQQFPDLHSELNLSSLELGDSALYFCASSVRVEVVNTEAFFGQGTRLTVV.

This chain connects TRBV5-1 to TRBJ2-7; 11 bases are shared with TRBD1. From germline, CDR1 is SGHRS and CDR2 YFSETQ. After removal of 4 bases from V and 6 bases from J, the junction contained 12 bases not matched to a gene. The CDR3 length is 16 residues. CDR3 sequence reads: CASSPAPGQGESEQYF. CDR3 nucleotide sequence: TGCGCCAGCAGCCCTGCCCCGGGACAGGGGGAGAGCGAGCAGTACTTC.

The chain joins TRBV9 to TRBJ2-7; the match to TRBD1 covers 9 bases. The V and J ends lost 4 bases and 3 bases, in that order; junction bases with no gene match: 5. CDR3 length: 14 amino acids. In germline, CDR1 is SGDLS, CDR2 YYNGEE. In nucleotides, the CDR3 is TGTGCCAGCAGCCCCCGGGACAGGGTCTACGAGCAGTACTTC. As protein: CASSPRDRVYEQYF.

V usage is TRBV29-1 and J usage is TRBJ1-3; D gene ambiguous. The V end lost 0 bases, the J end lost 0 bases, and 12 bases lay between the germline ends. CDR1 is SQVTM and CDR2 is ANQGSEA in the germline V gene. The length of the CDR3 is 16 residues. CDR3 sequence: CSVEDVAWSSGNTIYF. In nucleotides, the CDR3 is TGCAGCGTTGAAGATGTCGCCTGGAGCTCTGGAAACACCATATATTTT.

The chain combines TRBV10-3 with TRBJ2-6, with D uncertain. The CDR3 contains 16 residues. Trimming stripped 8 bases from V and 3 bases from J, with 17 bases between. Germline V gene data show CDR1 as ENHRY and CDR2 as SYGVKD. The CDR3 coding sequence is TGTGCCATCCGGCCAGCTTGGGAATATGGGGCCAACGTCCTGACTTTC. Its protein is CAIRPAWEYGANVLTF.

This rearrangement joins TRBV29-1 to TRBJ2-1; no firm D call. The germline V and J ends were trimmed by 4 bases and 0 bases, with 7 bases remaining between them. Germline V gene sequence: CDR1 SQVTM, CDR2 ANQGSEA. The CDR3 loop spans 13 amino acids. CDR3 amino acids: CSVGPSSYNEQFF. The CDR3 bases are TGCAGCGTTGGTCCGAGCTCCTACAATGAGCAGTTCTTC.

This clone is a singleton in its sample. The chain links TRBV9 to TRBJ1-1; D is perhaps TRBD1 (5 bases). The CDR3 runs 15 residues. Trimming pared 1 base from V and 1 base from J, leaving 11 bases between. Per the germline V gene, CDR1 is SGDLS and CDR2 is YYNGEE. DNA of the CDR3: TGTGCCAGCAGCGTAAGGTCAGGGTCGAACACTGAAGCTTTCTTT. It encodes CASSVRSGSNTEAFF.